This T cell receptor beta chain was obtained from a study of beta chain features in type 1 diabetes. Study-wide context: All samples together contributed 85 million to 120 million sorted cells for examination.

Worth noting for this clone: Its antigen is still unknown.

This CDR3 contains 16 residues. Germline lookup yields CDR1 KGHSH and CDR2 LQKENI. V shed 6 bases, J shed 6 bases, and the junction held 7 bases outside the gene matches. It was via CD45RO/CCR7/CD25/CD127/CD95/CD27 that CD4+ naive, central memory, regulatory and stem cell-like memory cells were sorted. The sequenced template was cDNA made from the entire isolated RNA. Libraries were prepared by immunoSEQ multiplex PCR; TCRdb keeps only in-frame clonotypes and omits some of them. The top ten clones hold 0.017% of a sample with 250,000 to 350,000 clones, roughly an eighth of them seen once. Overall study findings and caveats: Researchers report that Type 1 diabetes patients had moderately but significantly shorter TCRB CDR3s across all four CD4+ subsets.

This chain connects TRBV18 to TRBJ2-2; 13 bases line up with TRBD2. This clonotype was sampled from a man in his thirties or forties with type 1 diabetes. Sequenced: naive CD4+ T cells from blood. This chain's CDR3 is CASSLGLAGESGELFF. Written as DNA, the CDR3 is TGTGCCAGCTCCCTCGGACTAGCGGGAGAATCCGGGGAGCTGTTTTTT.